Each of the 12 T cell receptor beta chains below was sequenced from the same sample in a study of blood T cell repertoires in COVID-19. Using immunoSEQ multiplex PCR, the repertoire was profiled, and TCRdb retains in-frame clones only, with some absent. The sample yields 150,000 to 200,000 clones, roughly 80% seen once. Sequencing input: PBMCs or T cells enriched from blood (not recorded which). These receptors all stem from a woman aged 60-75 years with acute COVID-19.

The CDR3 DNA is TGTGCCAGCAGCGAACCGACTAGCGGACGAAACATTCAGTACTTC. It translates to CASSEPTSGRNIQYF. This sequence joins TRBV7-2 and TRBJ2-4; 9 nucleotides match TRBD2. In germline, CDR1 is SGHTA, CDR2 FQGNSA. This CDR3 has 15 residues. The V and J ends lost 5 bases and 6 bases, in that order; junction bases with no gene match: 8.

The rearrangement links TRBV6-6 to TRBJ2-1, with 7 bases aligning to TRBD2. Unmatched junction bases numbered 9, after V lost 3 bases and J lost 7 bases. The CDR3 has 15 amino acids. Germline lookup yields CDR1 MNHNY and CDR2 SVGAGI (reference sequence). The CDR3 spells CASSYKENSGNEQFF. The CDR3 DNA is TGTGCCAGCAGTTATAAGGAAAATAGCGGGAATGAGCAGTTCTTC.

This clone was detected a few times. J is TRBJ1-5 and V is TRBV7-2, with 8 bases that match TRBD1. Germline CDR1 is SGHTA and CDR2 is FQGNSA. The CDR3 covers 15 residues. The V segment lost 1 base and the J segment 3 bases; nucleotides outside the gene matches: 2. CDR3 sequence reads: CASSLGQGSNQPQHF. The CDR3 DNA reads as TGTGCCAGCAGCTTAGGACAGGGGTCCAATCAGCCCCAGCATTTT.

This rearrangement joins TRBV11-3 to TRBJ2-1, with D possibly matching TRBD1 (6 bases). The ends were cut back, 5 bases at V and 10 bases at J, with 12 bases in the middle. This CDR3 spans 12 amino acids. CDR1 and CDR2 (germline): SGHNT, YENEEA. CDR3 bases: TGTGCCAGCAGCCCACAGGGAGACGAGCAGTTCTTC. This sequence encodes CASSPQGDEQFF.

This clone was seen only a few times. The same CDR3 can be traced to other DNA sequences in this sample. This rearrangement joins TRBV6-5 to TRBJ1-1, with D hard to call. This CDR3 contains 11 residues. V dropped 3 bases and J dropped 4 bases, with 3 bases sitting between them. Per the germline V gene, CDR1 is MNHEY and CDR2 is SVGAGI. CDR3 sequence: CASSYRTEAFF. CDR3 sequence (DNA): TGTGCCAGCAGTTATCGCACTGAAGCTTTCTTT.

This chain uses TRBV6-5 with TRBJ1-5; D remains unclear. Germline V gives CDR1 MNHEY, CDR2 SVGAGI. Trimming took off 5 bases at V and 3 bases at J, with 8 bases between the two ends. The CDR3 is 13 residues long. The CDR3 nucleotides read TGTGCCAGCAGTACAGATTACAATCAGCCCCAGCATTTT. Residues: CASSTDYNQPQHF.

This clone showed up just once. The chain combines TRBV28 with TRBJ1-4; D is unclear. This CDR3 region has 14 residues. Germline CDR1 MDHEN, CDR2 SYDVKM. V shed 8 bases and J shed 7 bases, with 17 bases lying between them. As DNA, the CDR3 is TGTGCCAGCGTCCGCGTGGAGGGATCTGAAAAACTGTTTTTT. It yields the protein CASVRVEGSEKLFF.

Only one count was recorded for this clone. The chain uses TRBV29-1 and TRBJ1-3; 7 positions match TRBD1. V lost 3 bases to trimming and J lost 4 bases; unmatched junction nucleotides: 6. The germline V gene has CDR1 SQVTM and CDR2 ANQGSEA. The CDR3 spans 14 residues. CDR3 loop: CSVDKQGQGNTIYF. As DNA, the CDR3 is TGCAGCGTTGATAAACAGGGGCAAGGAAACACCATATATTTT.

This chain joins TRBV27 and TRBJ1-3; no firm D call. The V gene lost 2 bases and the J gene lost 0 bases, with 14 bases spanning the gap. CDR1 and CDR2 (germline): MNHEY, SMNVEV (reference sequence). CDR3 length: 17 residues. CDR3 nucleotide sequence: TGTGCCAGCAGTTTAGATGGGAGGATGAGCTCTGGAAACACCATATATTTT. Encoded protein: CASSLDGRMSSGNTIYF.

This chain's CDR3 is CATRLDVLNSPLHF. Written as DNA, the CDR3 is TGTGCCACCCGACTCGATGTGCTGAATTCACCCCTCCACTTT. This chain joins TRBV19 and TRBJ1-6; D unclear. The V gene's germline CDR1 is LNHDA and CDR2 SQIVND (reference sequence). There are 14 residues in the CDR3. V was pared by 10 bases and J by 7 bases, with 17 bases between.

In its sample, this clone was seen a few times. This chain links TRBV19 with TRBJ1-5; TRBD1 agrees at 8 bases. CDR1 is LNHDA, CDR2 SQIVND, per germline (reference sequence). This CDR3 contains 15 residues. The V gene end was trimmed by 8 bases and the J gene end by 2 bases; junction bases not matched to a gene: 8. Written as DNA, the CDR3 is TGTGCCAGTGTAACTACGACAGGGGGCAATCAGCCCCAGCATTTT. Protein sequence: CASVTTTGGNQPQHF.

This chain joins TRBV6-6 and TRBJ2-5; 8 positions match TRBD2. The CDR3 has 16 amino acids. V lost 1 base, J lost 2 bases, and 6 bases stayed unmatched. Germline lookup yields CDR1 MNHNY and CDR2 SVGAGI (reference sequence). The CDR3: CASSYLPGLEQETQYF. CDR3 nucleotides: TGTGCCAGCAGTTACTTGCCGGGACTAGAACAAGAGACCCAGTACTTC.